This T cell receptor (beta chain) was found in a study of blood T cell repertoires in COVID-19. Study-level background: Samples of COVID-19 (acute and convalescent) were obtained from the United States, Italy and Spain. PBMCs, B-cell-depleted T cells, or T cells were the source of the cDNA or gDNA that made up the material.

CDR3 length: 15 amino acids. Germline CDR1 reads SGHNT; CDR2 reads YYREEE (reference sequence). Trimming cost V 0 bases and J 2 bases, with 11 bases left between them. Profiling relied on immunoSEQ multiplex PCR, and the TCRdb table lists in-frame clones only, not all of them. This table has approximately 110,000 clones, approximately 80% appearing once. V gene TRBV5-4 combines with J gene TRBJ2-5; possibly TRBD1 for D (6 bases). The receptor was derived from a man older than 75 with acute or convalescent COVID-19. The sequenced sample consisted of peripheral blood. In DNA form, the CDR3 reads TGTGCCAGCAGCTTGGAAACAGGGAATCAAGAGACCCAGTACTTC. It codes for CASSLETGNQETQYF.